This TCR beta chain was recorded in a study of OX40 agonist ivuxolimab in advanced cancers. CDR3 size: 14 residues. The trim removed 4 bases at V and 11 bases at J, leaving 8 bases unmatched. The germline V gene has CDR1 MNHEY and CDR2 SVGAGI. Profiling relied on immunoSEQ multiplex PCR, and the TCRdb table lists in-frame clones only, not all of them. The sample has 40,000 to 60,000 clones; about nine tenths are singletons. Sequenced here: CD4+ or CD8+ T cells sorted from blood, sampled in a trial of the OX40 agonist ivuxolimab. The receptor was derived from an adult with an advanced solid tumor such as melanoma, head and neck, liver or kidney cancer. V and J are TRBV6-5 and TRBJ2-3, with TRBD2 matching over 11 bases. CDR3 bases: TGTGCCAGCAGTTCTCCGGGACTAGCGGCGAGGCAGTATTTT. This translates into CASSSPGLAARQYF.